This entry features one T cell receptor (beta chain) sequence. The sample comes from a study of cytomegalovirus exposure and HLA in healthy donors. Sequencing was performed with immunoSEQ multiplex PCR; in TCRdb, only in-frame clones are kept and a portion is missing. The sample consists of some 130,000 clones, 80% to 90% of them appearing once. The CDR3 totals 14 residues. Germline CDR1 is SGHKS and CDR2 is YYEKEE (reference sequence). V gave up 1 base and J gave up 5 bases, with 11 bases separating them. The sample was PBMCs. This sequence was found in a woman aged 18-30 years in good health and CMV-seronegative. The chain links TRBV5-5 to TRBJ2-3, with a tentative D call TRBD1 (5 bases). The CDR3 protein is CASSLMIGQDTQYF. The CDR3 nucleotides are TGTGCCAGCAGCTTGATGATTGGACAAGATACGCAGTATTTT.